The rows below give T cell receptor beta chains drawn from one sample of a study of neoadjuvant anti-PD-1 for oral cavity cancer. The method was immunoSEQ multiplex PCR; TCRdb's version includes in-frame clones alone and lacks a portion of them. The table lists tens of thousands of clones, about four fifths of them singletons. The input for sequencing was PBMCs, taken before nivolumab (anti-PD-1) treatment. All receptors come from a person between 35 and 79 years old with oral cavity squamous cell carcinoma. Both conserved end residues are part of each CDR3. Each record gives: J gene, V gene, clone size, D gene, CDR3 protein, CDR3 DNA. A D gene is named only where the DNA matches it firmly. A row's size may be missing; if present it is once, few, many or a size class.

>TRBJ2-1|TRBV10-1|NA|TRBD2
CASSAGGRFNEQFF
TGCGCCAGCAGCGCGGGGGGGCGTTTCAATGAGCAGTTCTTC
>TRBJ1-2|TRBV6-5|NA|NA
CASYARTVYTF
TGTGCCAGTTATGCTAGGACCGTCTACACCTTC
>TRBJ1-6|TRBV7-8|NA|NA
CASSPRTDLYNSPLHF
TGTGCCAGCAGCCCACGGACGGATCTCTATAATTCACCCCTCCACTTT
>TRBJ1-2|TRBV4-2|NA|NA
CASSQDLYGREHGYTF
TGTGCCAGCAGCCAAGATCTTTATGGCAGGGAGCATGGCTACACCTTC
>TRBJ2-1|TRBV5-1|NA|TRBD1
CASSLGDSSYNEQFF
TGCGCCAGCAGCTTGGGGGACAGTTCCTACAATGAGCAGTTCTTC
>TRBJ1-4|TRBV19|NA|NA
CASSIEGAATNEKLFF
TGTGCCAGTAGTATAGAGGGAGCCGCAACTAATGAAAAACTGTTTTTT
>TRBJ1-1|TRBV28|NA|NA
CASKPDVRDTEAFF
TGTGCCAGCAAACCAGATGTAAGGGACACTGAAGCTTTCTTT
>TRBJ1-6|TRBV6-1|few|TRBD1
CASSGGQGQSYNSPLHF
TGTGCCAGCAGTGGTGGACAGGGACAATCCTATAATTCACCCCTCCACTTT
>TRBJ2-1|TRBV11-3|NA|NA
CASSLDQGGTGFPNEQFF
TGTGCCAGCAGCTTAGATCAAGGGGGTACGGGGTTCCCAAATGAGCAGTTCTTC
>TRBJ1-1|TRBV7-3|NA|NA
CASSAYRAGRNTEAFF
TGTGCCAGCAGCGCCTACAGGGCGGGGAGGAACACTGAAGCTTTCTTT
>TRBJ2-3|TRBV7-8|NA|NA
CASSLFATESTDTQYF
TGTGCCAGCAGCTTATTCGCGACCGAGAGCACAGATACGCAGTATTTT
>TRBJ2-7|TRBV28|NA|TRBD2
CASFRTSGHNYEQYF
TGTGCCAGCTTTAGGACTAGCGGGCATAACTACGAGCAGTACTTC
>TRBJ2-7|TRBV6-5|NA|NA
CASSYSLQSSYEQYF
TGTGCCAGCAGTTACTCCCTCCAGAGCTCCTACGAGCAGTACTTC
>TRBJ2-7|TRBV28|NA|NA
CASSLSDGTYEQYF
TGTGCCAGCAGTTTATCTGACGGTACCTACGAGCAGTACTTC
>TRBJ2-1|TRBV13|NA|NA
CASSFTVSRADEQFF
TGTGCCAGCAGCTTCACAGTTTCGCGCGCTGATGAGCAGTTCTTC
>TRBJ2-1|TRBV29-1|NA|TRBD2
CSVEITSGGDEQFF
TGCAGCGTTGAAATTACTAGCGGGGGAGATGAGCAGTTCTTC
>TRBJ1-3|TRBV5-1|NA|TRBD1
CASSWTGQGSGNTIYF
TGCGCCAGCAGCTGGACGGGACAGGGCTCTGGAAACACCATATATTTT
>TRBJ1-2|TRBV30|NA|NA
CASQLQAANYGYTF
TGTGCCTCCCAATTACAGGCGGCTAACTATGGCTACACCTTC
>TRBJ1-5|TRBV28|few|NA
CASSPDSNQPQHF
TGTGCCAGCAGTCCGGATAGCAATCAGCCCCAGCATTTT
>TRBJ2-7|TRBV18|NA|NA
CASSKAHEQYF
TGTGCCAGCTCAAAAGCACACGAGCAGTACTTC
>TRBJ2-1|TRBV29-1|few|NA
CSVEDPAEVLKQFF
TGCAGCGTTGAAGATCCAGCGGAGGTCCTGAAGCAGTTCTTC
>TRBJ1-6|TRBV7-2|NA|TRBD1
CASTPRTGEAPLHF
TGTGCCAGCACCCCAAGGACAGGGGAAGCACCCCTCCACTTT
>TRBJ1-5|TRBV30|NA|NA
CAWSVRSNQPQHF
TGTGCCTGGAGTGTACGTAGCAATCAGCCCCAGCATTTT
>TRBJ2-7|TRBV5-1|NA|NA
CASSLEGGGIYEQYF
TGCGCCAGCAGCTTGGAAGGGGGAGGGATCTACGAGCAGTACTTC
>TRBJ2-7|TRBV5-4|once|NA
CASSLRSYEQYF
TGTGCCAGCAGCCTCCGGTCCTACGAGCAGTACTTC
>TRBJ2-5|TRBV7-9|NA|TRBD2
CASSQGLAGAQETQYF
TGTGCCAGCAGCCAAGGACTAGCGGGGGCTCAAGAGACCCAGTACTTC
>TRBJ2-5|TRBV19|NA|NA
CASSQGFGETQYF
TGTGCCAGTAGCCAGGGGTTCGGGGAGACCCAGTACTTC
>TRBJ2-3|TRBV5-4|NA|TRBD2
CASSLSMTSGGSTDTQYF
TGTGCCAGCAGCTTGAGTATGACTAGCGGGGGTTCCACAGATACGCAGTATTTT
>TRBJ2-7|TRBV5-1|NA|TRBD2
CASSPGSAGISYEQYF
TGCGCCAGCAGCCCAGGGTCAGCGGGGATCTCCTACGAGCAGTACTTC